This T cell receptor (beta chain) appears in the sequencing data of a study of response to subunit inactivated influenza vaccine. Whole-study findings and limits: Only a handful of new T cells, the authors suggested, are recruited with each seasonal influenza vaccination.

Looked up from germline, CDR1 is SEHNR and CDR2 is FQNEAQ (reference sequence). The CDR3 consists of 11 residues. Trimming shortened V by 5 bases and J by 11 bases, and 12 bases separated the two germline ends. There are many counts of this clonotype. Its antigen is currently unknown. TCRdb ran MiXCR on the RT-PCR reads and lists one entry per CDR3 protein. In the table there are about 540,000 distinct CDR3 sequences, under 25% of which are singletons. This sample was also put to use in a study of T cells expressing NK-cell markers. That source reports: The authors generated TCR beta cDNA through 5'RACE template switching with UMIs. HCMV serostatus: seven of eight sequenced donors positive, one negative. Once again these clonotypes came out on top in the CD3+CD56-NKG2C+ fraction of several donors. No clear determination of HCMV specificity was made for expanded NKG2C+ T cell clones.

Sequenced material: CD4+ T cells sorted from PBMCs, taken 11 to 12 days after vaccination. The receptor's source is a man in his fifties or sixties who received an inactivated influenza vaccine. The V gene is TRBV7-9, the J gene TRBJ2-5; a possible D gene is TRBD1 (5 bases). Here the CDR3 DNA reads TGTGCCAGCAGCCCTCTTCAGGGTCAGTACTTC. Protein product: CASSPLQGQYF.